These T cell receptor beta chains were read from a single sample in a study of identical twins. TCRdb called the 5' RACE reads again in MiXCR, with one record for every CDR3 protein. This table holds fewer than 250,000 distinct CDR3 sequences, around a tenth found once. Sequencing input: memory (CD45RO+) T cells sorted from blood. These receptors were obtained from a woman under 30 in good health. Both conserved end residues are part of each CDR3. A D gene is named only where the DNA matches it firmly. Clone size appears in some rows only: once, few, many, or a class for an expanded clone.

D gene,V gene,clone size,J gene,CDR3 DNA,CDR3 protein
TRBD1,TRBV7-2,NA,TRBJ1-2,TGTGCCAGCAGCTTAAGTGGGACAGGGAACTATGGCTACACCTTC,CASSLSGTGNYGYTF
NA,TRBV12-3/TRBV12-4,many,TRBJ1-1,TGTGCCAGCAGCCCTTTCCCGGACAGGAACACTGAAGCTTTCTTT,CASSPFPDRNTEAFF
TRBD2,TRBV29-1,few,TRBJ2-7,TGCAGCGTCGCAGCGGGGGGCTTGTACGAGCAGTACTTC,CSVAAGGLYEQYF
NA,TRBV3-1,NA,TRBJ2-5,TGTGCCAGCAGCCAGATCAACAGGGAGACCCAGTACTTC,CASSQINRETQYF
NA,TRBV19,few,TRBJ2-5,TGTGCCAGTAGCACCTGGACAGACCAAGAGACCCAGTACTTC,CASSTWTDQETQYF
TRBD2,TRBV29-1,many,TRBJ2-1,TGCAGCACGACTAGCGGGATTGGGGAGCAGTTCTTC,CSTTSGIGEQFF
NA,TRBV12-3/TRBV12-4,many,TRBJ1-2,TGTGCCAGCAGTCCCGACAGGATCTATGGCTACACCTTC,CASSPDRIYGYTF
NA,TRBV10-1,NA,TRBJ2-5,TGCGCCAGCAGTGAGGGGCCAGGGGAGGGCCAAGAGACCCAGTACTTC,CASSEGPGEGQETQYF
NA,TRBV6-2/TRBV6-3,NA,TRBJ2-7,TGTGCCAGCAGTTTCTCCCCCCGAAGCGCTAGCGACTACGAGCAGTACTTC,CASSFSPRSASDYEQYF
NA,TRBV3-1,few,TRBJ1-4,TGTGCCAGCAGCGTAAGGTTTGAAAAACTGTTTTTT,CASSVRFEKLFF
NA,TRBV18,NA,TRBJ2-3,TGTGCCAGCTCACCGGACACCCGCACAGATACGCAGTATTTT,CASSPDTRTDTQYF
TRBD2,TRBV20-1,few,TRBJ2-3,TGCAGTGCTATGAGCGGGACTGACACAGATACGCAGTATTTT,CSAMSGTDTDTQYF
NA,TRBV11-3,NA,TRBJ2-7,TGTGCCAGCAGCTTAGATCTGGCAGCCCCCGAGCAGTACTTC,CASSLDLAAPEQYF
NA,TRBV7-2,many,TRBJ2-6,TGTGCCAGCAGCTTACAGGGTGGGGCCAACGTCCTGACTTTC,CASSLQGGANVLTF
TRBD1,TRBV2,few,TRBJ1-1,TGTGCCAGCAGGGAAGCCGGGACAGGGGCTTTCTTT,CASREAGTGAFF
NA,TRBV3-1,few,TRBJ2-1,TGTGCCAGCAGCCAAGAACTTGAGGGGATCAATGAGCAGTTCTTC,CASSQELEGINEQFF
NA,TRBV15,many,TRBJ1-4,TGTGCCACCAGCACGGGACATCGAGAGTTGATGTTTTTT,CATSTGHRELMFF
NA,TRBV15,NA,TRBJ1-2,TGTGCCACCAGCATAAAATCTAGGGGACGGGGCTACACCTTC,CATSIKSRGRGYTF
NA,TRBV7-2,NA,TRBJ2-1,TGTGCCAGCAGCTACGCCAGGGACCATGAGCAGTTCTTC,CASSYARDHEQFF
TRBD1,TRBV11-2,NA,TRBJ1-2,TGTGCCAGCAGCCTCACGACAGGGGCTGGCTATGGCTACACCTTC,CASSLTTGAGYGYTF
NA,TRBV24-1,many,TRBJ2-3,TGTGCCACCAGCACCCCCCGGACAGCGATCCGGAATCCGACAGATACGCAGTATTTT,CATSTPRTAIRNPTDTQYF
NA,TRBV11-3,NA,TRBJ2-1,TGTGCCAGCAGCTTAGGGGTCGGGGGTAATGAGCAGTTCTTC,CASSLGVGGNEQFF
TRBD2,TRBV20-1,many,TRBJ2-1,TGCAGTGCTAGAGGATTAGCGGGACGTGACAATGAGCAGTTCTTC,CSARGLAGRDNEQFF
NA,TRBV5-6,few,TRBJ2-1,TGTGCCAGCAGCCCTGGACACGTCTTGGGGGATGAGCAGTTCTTC,CASSPGHVLGDEQFF
TRBD1,TRBV20-1,few,TRBJ2-7,TGCAGTGCCAAGACCTCCCGGGACAGGGGAGCCTACGAGCAGTACTTC,CSAKTSRDRGAYEQYF
TRBD2,TRBV29-1,few,TRBJ2-1,TGCAGCGTTGAACTAGCGGGGGTTGGTGAGCAGTTCTTC,CSVELAGVGEQFF
NA,TRBV20-1,few,TRBJ1-1,TGCAGTGCCCTGTTTAGGGCTGAAGCTTTCTTT,CSALFRAEAFF
NA,TRBV3-1,many,TRBJ2-5,TGTGCCAGCAGCCTCCGGGCTAGCGAAGAGACCCAGTACTTC,CASSLRASEETQYF
NA,TRBV7-8,few,TRBJ2-1,TGTGCCAGCAGTCGTAGAGCTCTTAGGGATAGCTCCTACAATGAGCAGTTCTTC,CASSRRALRDSSYNEQFF
TRBD1,TRBV5-1,NA,TRBJ2-7,TGCGCCAGCAGCATGGACAGGGGCACACACAGCTCCTACGAGCAGTACTTC,CASSMDRGTHSSYEQYF
NA,TRBV11-2,NA,TRBJ2-7,TGTGCCAGCAGCTTACAGGGAAGGGGATCCTACGAGCAGTACTTC,CASSLQGRGSYEQYF
NA,TRBV3-1,few,TRBJ2-1,TGTGCCAGCAGCCAAGATGGGGGCAATTGGTACAATGAGCAGTTCTTC,CASSQDGGNWYNEQFF
TRBD1,TRBV29-1,NA,TRBJ2-1,TGCAGCGTCACTACAGGGGGCCATGAGCAGTTCTTC,CSVTTGGHEQFF
NA,TRBV9,NA,TRBJ2-1,TGTGCCAGCAGCGTAATCCCCAGCGCGGAGCAGTTCTTC,CASSVIPSAEQFF
TRBD2,TRBV24-1,NA,TRBJ2-1,TGTGCCACGCAATCTAGCGGCTTCGACAATGAGCAGTTCTTC,CATQSSGFDNEQFF
NA,TRBV2,few,TRBJ1-5,TGTGCCAGCAGTGGGGACAATCAGCCCCAGCATTTT,CASSGDNQPQHF
NA,TRBV5-1,many,TRBJ2-3,TGCGCCAGCTTACGGGGGTCATCCACAGATACGCAGTATTTT,CASLRGSSTDTQYF
NA,TRBV7-2,many,TRBJ2-4,TGTGCCAGCAGCTTAGACGTGGGCCAGGGAGGCATTCAGTACTTC,CASSLDVGQGGIQYF
NA,TRBV19,NA,TRBJ2-5,TGTGCCAGTAGTTCCGGGGCCAGAGAGACCCAGTACTTC,CASSSGARETQYF
NA,TRBV5-1,NA,TRBJ2-3,TGCGCCAGCAGCTTGGGTATAGCGAGCACAGATACGCAGTATTTT,CASSLGIASTDTQYF
NA,TRBV6-1,few,TRBJ1-1,TGTGCCAGCAGGGAGGTCATGAACACTGAAGCTTTCTTT,CASREVMNTEAFF
NA,TRBV4-3,many,TRBJ2-2,TGCGCCAGCAGCTATCCGGGGGACGGCGGGGAGCTGTTTTTT,CASSYPGDGGELFF
NA,TRBV6-1,few,TRBJ1-6,TGTGCCAGCAGCCCGAGGGGTTCAGGGGCTCGTAATTCACCCCTCCACTTT,CASSPRGSGARNSPLHF
NA,TRBV13,once,TRBJ2-3,TGTGCCAGCAGCTTAAAGTCCGGTTGGAATACGCAGTATTTT,CASSLKSGWNTQYF